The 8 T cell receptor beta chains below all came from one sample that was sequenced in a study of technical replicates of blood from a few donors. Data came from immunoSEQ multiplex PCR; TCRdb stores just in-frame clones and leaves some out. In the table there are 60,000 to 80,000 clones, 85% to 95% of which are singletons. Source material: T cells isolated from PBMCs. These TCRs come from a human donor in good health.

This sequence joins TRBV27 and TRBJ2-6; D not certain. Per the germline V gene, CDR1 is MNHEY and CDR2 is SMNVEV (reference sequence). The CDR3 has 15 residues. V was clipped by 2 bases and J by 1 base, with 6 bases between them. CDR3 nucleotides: TGTGCCAGCAGTTTAATACAATCTGGGGCCAACGTCCTGACTTTC. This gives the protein CASSLIQSGANVLTF.

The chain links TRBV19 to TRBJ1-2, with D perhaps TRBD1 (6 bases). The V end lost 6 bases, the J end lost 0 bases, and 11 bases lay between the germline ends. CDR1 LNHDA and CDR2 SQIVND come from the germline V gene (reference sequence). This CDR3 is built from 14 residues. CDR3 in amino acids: CASRPGTTNYGYTF. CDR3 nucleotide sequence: TGTGCCAGTAGGCCCGGGACAACTAACTATGGCTACACCTTC.

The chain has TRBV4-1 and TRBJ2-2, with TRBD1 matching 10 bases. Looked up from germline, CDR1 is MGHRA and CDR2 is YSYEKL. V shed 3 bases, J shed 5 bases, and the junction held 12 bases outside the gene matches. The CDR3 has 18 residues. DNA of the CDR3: TGCGCCAGCAGCCACGAACCGGGACAGGGGACCGAGACCGGGGAGCTGTTTTTT. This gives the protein CASSHEPGQGTETGELFF.

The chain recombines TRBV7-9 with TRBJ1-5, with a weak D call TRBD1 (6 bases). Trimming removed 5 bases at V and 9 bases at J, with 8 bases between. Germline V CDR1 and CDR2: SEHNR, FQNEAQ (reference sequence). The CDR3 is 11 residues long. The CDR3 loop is CASSEQGPQHF. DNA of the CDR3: TGTGCCAGCAGCGAACAGGGGCCCCAGCATTTT.

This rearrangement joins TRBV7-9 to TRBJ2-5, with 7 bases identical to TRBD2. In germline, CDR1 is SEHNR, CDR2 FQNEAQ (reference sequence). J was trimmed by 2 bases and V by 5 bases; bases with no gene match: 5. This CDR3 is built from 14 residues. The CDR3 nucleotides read TGTGCCAGCAGCCCACCGGGAGGTCAAGAGACCCAGTACTTC. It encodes CASSPPGGQETQYF. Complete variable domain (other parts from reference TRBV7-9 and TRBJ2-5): DTGVSQNPRHKITKRGQNVTFRCDPISEHNRLYWYRQTLGQGPEFLTYFQNEAQLEKSRLLSDRFSAERPKGSFSTLEIQRTEQGDSAMYLCASSPPGGQETQYFGPGTRLLVL.

CDR3 in amino acids: CASSTSGPYEQYF. CDR3 DNA sequence: TGTGCCAGCAGCACTAGCGGCCCCTACGAGCAGTACTTC. The chain links TRBV28 to TRBJ2-7, with TRBD2 matching over 8 bases. V gave up 6 bases and J gave up 2 bases; unmatched junction bases: 3. The CDR3 loop spans 13 amino acids. CDR1 and CDR2 (germline): MDHEN, SYDVKM.

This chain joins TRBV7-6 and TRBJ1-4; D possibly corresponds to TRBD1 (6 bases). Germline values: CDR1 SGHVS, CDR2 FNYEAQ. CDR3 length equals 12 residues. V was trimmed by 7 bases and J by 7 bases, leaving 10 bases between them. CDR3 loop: CASNRGAEKLFF. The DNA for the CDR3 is TGTGCCAGCAACCGGGGGGCTGAAAAACTGTTTTTT.

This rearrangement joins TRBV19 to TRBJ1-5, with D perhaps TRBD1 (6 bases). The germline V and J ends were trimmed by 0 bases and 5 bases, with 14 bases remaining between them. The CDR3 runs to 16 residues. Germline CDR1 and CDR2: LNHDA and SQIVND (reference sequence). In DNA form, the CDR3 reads TGTGCCAGTAGTATAGATACGTTCCCAGGGGATCAGCCCCAGCATTTT. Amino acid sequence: CASSIDTFPGDQPQHF.